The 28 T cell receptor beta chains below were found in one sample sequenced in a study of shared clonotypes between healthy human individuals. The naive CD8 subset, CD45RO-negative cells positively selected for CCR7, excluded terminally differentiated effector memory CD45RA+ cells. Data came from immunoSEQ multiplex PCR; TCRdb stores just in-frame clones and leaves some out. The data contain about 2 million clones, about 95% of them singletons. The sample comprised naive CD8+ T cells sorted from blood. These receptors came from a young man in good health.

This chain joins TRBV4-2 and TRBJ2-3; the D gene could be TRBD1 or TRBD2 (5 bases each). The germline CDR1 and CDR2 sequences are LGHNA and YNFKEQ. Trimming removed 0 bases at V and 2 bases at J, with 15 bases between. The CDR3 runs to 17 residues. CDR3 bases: TGTGCCAGCAGCCAAGATCTCGAGGGACCCGACACAGATACGCAGTATTTT. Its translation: CASSQDLEGPDTDTQYF.

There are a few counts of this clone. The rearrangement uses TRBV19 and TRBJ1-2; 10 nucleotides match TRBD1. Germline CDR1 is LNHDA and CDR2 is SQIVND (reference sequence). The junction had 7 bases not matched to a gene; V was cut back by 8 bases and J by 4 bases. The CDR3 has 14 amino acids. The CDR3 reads CASRTTGGAYGYTF. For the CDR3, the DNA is TGTGCCAGTCGCACGACAGGGGGCGCCTATGGCTACACCTTC.

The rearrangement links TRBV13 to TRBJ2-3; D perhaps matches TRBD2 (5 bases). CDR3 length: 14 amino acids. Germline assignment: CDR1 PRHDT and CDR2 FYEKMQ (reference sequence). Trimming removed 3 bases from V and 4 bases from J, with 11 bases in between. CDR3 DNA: TGTGCCAGCAGCTTGGCGGGCACAGCAGATACGCAGTATTTT. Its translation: CASSLAGTADTQYF.

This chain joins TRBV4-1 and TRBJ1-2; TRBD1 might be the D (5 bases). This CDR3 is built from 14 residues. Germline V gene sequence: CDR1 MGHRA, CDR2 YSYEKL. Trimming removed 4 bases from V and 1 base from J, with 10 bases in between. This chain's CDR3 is CASSPLGDNYGYTF. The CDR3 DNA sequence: TGCGCCAGCAGCCCCTTGGGGGATAACTATGGCTACACCTTC.

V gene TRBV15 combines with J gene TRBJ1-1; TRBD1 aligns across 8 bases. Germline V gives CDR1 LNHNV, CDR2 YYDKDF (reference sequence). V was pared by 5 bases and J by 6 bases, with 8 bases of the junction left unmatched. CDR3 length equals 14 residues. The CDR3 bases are TGTGCCACCAGCGTCCCGGGACAGGCCGCTGAAGCTTTCTTT. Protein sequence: CATSVPGQAAEAFF.

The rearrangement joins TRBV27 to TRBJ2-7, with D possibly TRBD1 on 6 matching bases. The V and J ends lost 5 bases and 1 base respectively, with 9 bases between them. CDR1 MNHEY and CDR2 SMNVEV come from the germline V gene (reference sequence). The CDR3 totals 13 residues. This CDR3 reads CASSRQESYEQYF. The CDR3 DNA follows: TGTGCCAGCAGTCGACAGGAATCCTACGAGCAGTACTTC.

CDR3 DNA: TGTGCCAGCAGTGGGTCCCGGGACAGGGGGCCCAACACTGAAGCTTTCTTT. Translation: CASSGSRDRGPNTEAFF. The chain recombines TRBV2 with TRBJ1-1, with 12 bases matching TRBD1. Trimming took 4 bases from V and 2 from J; bases not matched to a gene: 8. Germline CDR1 reads SNHLY; CDR2 reads FYNNEI. The CDR3 has 17 residues.

As DNA, the CDR3 is TGTGCCAGCAGCGTAGGACTCCCGAACAACTACGAGCAGTACTTC. This codes for CASSVGLPNNYEQYF. The chain employs TRBV9 and TRBJ2-7; D unresolved. The CDR3 has 15 amino acids. From germline, CDR1 is SGDLS and CDR2 YYNGEE. The V end lost 0 bases, the J end lost 3 bases, and 13 bases lay between the germline ends.

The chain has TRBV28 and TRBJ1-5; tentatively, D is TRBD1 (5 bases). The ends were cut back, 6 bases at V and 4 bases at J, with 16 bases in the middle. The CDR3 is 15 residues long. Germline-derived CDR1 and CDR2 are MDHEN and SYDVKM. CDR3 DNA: TGTGCCAGCAGAGGGGCCACCGATTTAAATCAGCCCCAGCATTTT. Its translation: CASRGATDLNQPQHF.

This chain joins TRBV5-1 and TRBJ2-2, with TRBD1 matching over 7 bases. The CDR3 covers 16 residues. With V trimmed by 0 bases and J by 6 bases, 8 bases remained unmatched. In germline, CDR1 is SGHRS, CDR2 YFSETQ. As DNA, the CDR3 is TGCGCCAGCAGCTTGGTCGACAGGGTTCAGGCCGGGGAGCTGTTTTTT. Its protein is CASSLVDRVQAGELFF. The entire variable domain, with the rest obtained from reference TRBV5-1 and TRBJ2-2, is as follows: KAGVTQTPRYLIKTRGQQVTLSCSPISGHRSVSWYQQTPGQGLQFLFEYFSETQRNKGNFPGRFSGRQFSNSRSEMNVSTLELGDSALYLCASSLVDRVQAGELFFGEGSRLTVL.

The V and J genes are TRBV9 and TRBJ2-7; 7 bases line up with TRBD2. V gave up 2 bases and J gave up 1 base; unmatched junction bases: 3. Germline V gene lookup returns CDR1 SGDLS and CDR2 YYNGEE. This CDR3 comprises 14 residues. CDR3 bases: TGTGCCAGCAGCGTCTCGCGGGGGTCCTACGAGCAGTACTTC. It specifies CASSVSRGSYEQYF. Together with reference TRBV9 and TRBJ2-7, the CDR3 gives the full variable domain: DSGVTQTPKHLITATGQRVTLRCSPRSGDLSVYWYQQSLDQGLQFLIQYYNGEERAKGNILERFSAQQFPDLHSELNLSSLELGDSALYFCASSVSRGSYEQYFGPGTRLTVT.

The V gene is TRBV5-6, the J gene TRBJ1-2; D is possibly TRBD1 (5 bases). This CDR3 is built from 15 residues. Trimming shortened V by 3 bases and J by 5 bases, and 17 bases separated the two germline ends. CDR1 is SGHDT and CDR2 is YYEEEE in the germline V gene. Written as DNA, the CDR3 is TGTGCCAGCAGCTCCCCCCAGGGCTGGGAGTATGGCTACACCTTC. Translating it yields CASSSPQGWEYGYTF.

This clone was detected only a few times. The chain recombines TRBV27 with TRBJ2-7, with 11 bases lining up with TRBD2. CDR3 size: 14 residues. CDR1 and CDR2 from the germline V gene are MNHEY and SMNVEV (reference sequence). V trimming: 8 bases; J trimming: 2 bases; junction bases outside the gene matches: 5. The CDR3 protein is CASFGLAGTYEQYF. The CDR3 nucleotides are TGTGCCAGCTTTGGACTAGCGGGCACCTACGAGCAGTACTTC.

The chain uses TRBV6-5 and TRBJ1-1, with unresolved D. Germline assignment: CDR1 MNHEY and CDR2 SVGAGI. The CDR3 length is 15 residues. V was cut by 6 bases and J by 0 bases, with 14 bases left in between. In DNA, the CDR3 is TGTGCCAGCAGGGCAGGCCAACTCATGAACACTGAAGCTTTCTTT. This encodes CASRAGQLMNTEAFF.

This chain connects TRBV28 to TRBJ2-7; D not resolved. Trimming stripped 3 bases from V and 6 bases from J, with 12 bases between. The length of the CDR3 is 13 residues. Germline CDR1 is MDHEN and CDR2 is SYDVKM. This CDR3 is CASSFRLDSEQYF. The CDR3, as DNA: TGTGCCAGCAGTTTCCGACTGGATTCCGAGCAGTACTTC. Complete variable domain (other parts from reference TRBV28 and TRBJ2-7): DVKVTQSSRYLVKRTGEKVFLECVQDMDHENMFWYRQDPGLGLRLIYFSYDVKMKEKGDIPEGYSVSREKKERFSLILESASTNQTSMYLCASSFRLDSEQYFGPGTRLTVT.

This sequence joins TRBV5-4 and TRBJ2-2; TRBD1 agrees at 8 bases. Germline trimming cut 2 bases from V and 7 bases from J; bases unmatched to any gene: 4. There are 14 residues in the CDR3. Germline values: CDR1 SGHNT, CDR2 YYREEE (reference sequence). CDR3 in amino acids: CASSFGQGDGELFF. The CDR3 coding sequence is TGTGCCAGCAGCTTTGGACAGGGAGACGGGGAGCTGTTTTTT. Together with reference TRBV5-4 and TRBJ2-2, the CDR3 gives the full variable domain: ETGVTQSPTHLIKTRGQQVTLRCSSQSGHNTVSWYQQALGQGPQFIFQYYREEENGRGNFPPRFSGLQFPNYSSELNVNALELDDSALYLCASSFGQGDGELFFGEGSRLTVL.

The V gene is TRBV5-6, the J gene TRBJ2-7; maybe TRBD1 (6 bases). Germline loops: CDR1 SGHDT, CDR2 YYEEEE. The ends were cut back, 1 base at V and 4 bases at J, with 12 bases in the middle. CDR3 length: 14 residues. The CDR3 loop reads CASSLFGGEYEQYF. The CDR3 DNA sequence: TGTGCCAGCAGCTTGTTTGGGGGCGAGTACGAGCAGTACTTC.

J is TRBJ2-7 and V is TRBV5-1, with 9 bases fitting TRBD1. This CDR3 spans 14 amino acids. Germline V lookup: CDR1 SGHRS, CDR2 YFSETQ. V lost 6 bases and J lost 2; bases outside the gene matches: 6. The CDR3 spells CASKAGQGPYEQYF. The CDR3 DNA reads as TGCGCCAGCAAAGCCGGACAGGGGCCCTACGAGCAGTACTTC.

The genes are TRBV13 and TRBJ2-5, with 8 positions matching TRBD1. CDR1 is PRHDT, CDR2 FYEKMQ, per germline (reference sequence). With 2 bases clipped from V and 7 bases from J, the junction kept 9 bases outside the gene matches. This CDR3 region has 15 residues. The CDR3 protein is CASSLRSQGEWTQYF. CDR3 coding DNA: TGTGCCAGCAGCTTACGATCACAGGGGGAATGGACCCAGTACTTC. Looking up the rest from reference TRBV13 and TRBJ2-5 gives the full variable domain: AAGVIQSPRHLIKEKRETATLKCYPIPRHDTVYWYQQGPGQDPQFLISFYEKMQSDKGSIPDRFSAQQFSDYHSELNMSSLELGDSALYFCASSLRSQGEWTQYFGPGTRLLVL.

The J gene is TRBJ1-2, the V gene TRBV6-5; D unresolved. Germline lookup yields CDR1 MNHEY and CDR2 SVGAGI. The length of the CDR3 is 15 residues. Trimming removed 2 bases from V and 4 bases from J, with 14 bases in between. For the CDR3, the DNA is TGTGCCAGCAGTTACGTGCCTCCCGGGTTCTATGGCTACACCTTC. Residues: CASSYVPPGFYGYTF.

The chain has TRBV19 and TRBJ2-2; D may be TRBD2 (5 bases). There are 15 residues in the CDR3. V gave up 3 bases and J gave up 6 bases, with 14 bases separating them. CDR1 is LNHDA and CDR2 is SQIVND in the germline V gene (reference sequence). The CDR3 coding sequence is TGTGCCAGTAGTATCAGGACTGTTCAACCCGGGGAGCTGTTTTTT. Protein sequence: CASSIRTVQPGELFF.

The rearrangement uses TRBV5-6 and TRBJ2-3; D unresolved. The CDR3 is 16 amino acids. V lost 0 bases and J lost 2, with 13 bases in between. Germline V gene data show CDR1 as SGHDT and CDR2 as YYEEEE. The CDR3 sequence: CASSLEMWAITDTQYF. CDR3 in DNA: TGTGCCAGCAGCTTGGAAATGTGGGCAATCACAGATACGCAGTATTTT.

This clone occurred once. CDR3 loop: CASSLGTGTSGYNEQFF. CDR3 bases: TGTGCCAGCAGTTTGGGGACCGGGACTAGCGGCTACAATGAGCAGTTCTTC. This rearrangement joins TRBV27 to TRBJ2-1; TRBD2 agrees at 11 bases. V was pared by 3 bases and J by 3 bases, with 7 bases of the junction left unmatched. From germline, CDR1 is MNHEY and CDR2 SMNVEV (reference sequence). CDR3 length: 17 residues.

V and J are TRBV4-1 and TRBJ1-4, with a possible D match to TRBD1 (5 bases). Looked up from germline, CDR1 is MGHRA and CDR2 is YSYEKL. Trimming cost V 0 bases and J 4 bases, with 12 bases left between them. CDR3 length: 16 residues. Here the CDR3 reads CASSQDAGNDNEKLFF. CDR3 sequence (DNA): TGCGCCAGCAGCCAAGATGCAGGGAATGATAATGAAAAACTGTTTTTT.

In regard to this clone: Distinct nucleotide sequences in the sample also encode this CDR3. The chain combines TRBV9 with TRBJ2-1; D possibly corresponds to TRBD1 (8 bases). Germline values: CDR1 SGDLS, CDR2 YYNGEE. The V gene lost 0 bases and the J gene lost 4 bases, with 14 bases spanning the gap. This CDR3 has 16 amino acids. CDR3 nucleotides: TGTGCCAGCAGCGTAGGTACAGGGGGGGAGTACAATGAGCAGTTCTTC. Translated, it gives CASSVGTGGEYNEQFF.

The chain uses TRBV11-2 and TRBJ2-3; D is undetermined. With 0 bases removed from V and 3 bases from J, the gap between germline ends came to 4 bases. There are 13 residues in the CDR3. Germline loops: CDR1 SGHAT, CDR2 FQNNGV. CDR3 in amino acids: CASSLDGTDTQYF. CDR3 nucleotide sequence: TGTGCCAGCAGCTTAGACGGGACAGATACGCAGTATTTT.

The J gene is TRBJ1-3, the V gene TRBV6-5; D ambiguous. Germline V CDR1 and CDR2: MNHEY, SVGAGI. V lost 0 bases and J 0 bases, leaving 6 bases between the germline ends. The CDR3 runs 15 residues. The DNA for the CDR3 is TGTGCCAGCAGTTACTCGAAGGGCTCTGGAAACACCATATATTTT. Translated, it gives CASSYSKGSGNTIYF.

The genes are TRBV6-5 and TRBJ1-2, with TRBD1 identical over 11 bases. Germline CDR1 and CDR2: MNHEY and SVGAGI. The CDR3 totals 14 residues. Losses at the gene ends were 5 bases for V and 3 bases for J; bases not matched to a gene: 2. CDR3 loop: CASSPGQGDYGYTF. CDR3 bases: TGTGCCAGCAGTCCGGGACAGGGGGACTATGGCTACACCTTC.